This TCR beta chain emerged from a study of CD8+ T cells in alopecia areata (dated by TCRdb to 2016 to 2018). Turning to the overall study: Treated patients were enrolled in an open-label pilot trial of oral tofacitinib at 5 to 10 mg twice daily for moderate-to-severe alopecia areata. Tofacitinib was given for 6 to 18 months, followed by 6 months of follow-up off drug to assess delayed response and recurrence. For the treated patients, the SALT score, which quantifies what percentage of scalp surface area is affected, served as the measure of disease severity. In both human patients and the C3H/HeJ mouse model, the study applied high-throughput TCRbeta sequencing to look at T cell clonal expansion in alopecia areata. On the human side, TCRbeta sequencing was run on scalp tissue and on sorted CD4+ and CD8+ peripheral blood T cells from healthy controls and from alopecia areata patients with either patchy or totalis/universalis disease. Biopsies were taken from tofacitinib-treated patients at baseline and at 4 and 24 weeks of treatment, and a later scalp biopsy was taken in several of the tofacitinib-treated patients. Clonality in the scalp was compared among normal scalp (n=4), patchy alopecia areata scalp (n=8), and alopecia totalis/universalis scalp (n=8). RNA came from the PAXgene miRNA kit for fixed scalp, the miRNeasy kit for PBMCs, and the RNeasy kit for mouse skin. Amplification of TCRbeta CDR3 regions was done by immunoSEQ multiplex PCR using 35 Vbeta forward primers and 13 Jbeta reverse primers. The research as a whole found: During tofacitinib treatment, many expanded lesional clones stuck around in both scalp and blood, and this persistence may partly explain why relapse happens after treatment is stopped. The treated cohort was small, with a single nonresponder, so links between baseline CD8+ expansion and response need larger studies. Compared with normal scalp, lesional scalp had higher clonality and more expanded CD8+ clones, particularly in alopecia totalis/universalis, a pattern that suggests antigenic drive. TCR sequences shared between patients were less clear than in mice, possibly partly because of HLA diversity in the patient population. Tofacitinib significantly lowered scalp clonality and the number of expanded CD8+ clones among the top 100 scalp clones. Unlike mouse skin, where gammadelta T cells dominate, normal human skin contains resident alphabeta T cells that get sequenced too, which complicates analysis of the scalp TCR repertoire.

What this sample's time point label stands for: around 22 weeks on oral tofacitinib. This specimen's treatment or condition label, per the study, means: oral pan-JAK inhibitor, 5-10 mg twice daily. Lesional scalp punch biopsies and peripheral blood were collected from alopecia areata patients. PBMCs were isolated by density centrifugation and stained for CD3, CD4 and CD8, after which CD4+ and CD8+ T cells were sorted on a FACSAria. Its CDR3 holds 16 amino acids, cysteine through phenylalanine. The only DNA kept is the CDR3, 48 bases in frame from the first base. The germline V gene provides CDR1 LGHNA and CDR2 YSLEER. The junction carries 15 bases between V and J, which are trimmed by 0 bases and 4 bases respectively. On this clone itself: Its binding antigen is unknown. No quality values exist for individual bases; no much larger clone is one base distant.

Library preparation was by the immunoSEQ multiplex PCR assay. RNA was extracted from all samples and reverse transcribed into cDNA, which served as template for TCR sequencing. First-strand cDNA was synthesized with SuperScript III using a 2:1 mix of oligo-dT and random hexamers. Amplification bias was assessed with a synthetic immune receptor repertoire, and residual bias was removed computationally. Processing in the source paper ran as follows. After raw reads were preprocessed to remove errors, the CDR3 was defined following IMGT conventions as running from the conserved cysteine to phenylalanine. To get clonality, Shannon entropy was normalized by log2 of the number of productive unique TCRs and the result was subtracted from 1. Whether each scalp clone was CD4 or CD8 was inferred by checking scalp TCRbeta sequences against the CD4 and CD8 repertoires from sorted blood. What TCRdb holds here is the immuneACCESS table cut down to in-frame rearrangements. Part of the clones is not present; checked against another copy, under half of the missing clones reflect an unresolved V gene, and the others are unexplained. That table is the source of V, J and clone size, and D and trimming were worked out from the DNA. A total of 150,000 to 250,000 clones appear in this sample, roughly 60% of them only once. The top ten clonotypes cover about 5.5% of the sample.

The sample in question was CD4+ T cells sorted from blood, obtained at week 24, from a patient treated with tofacitinib. The receptor was derived from a human donor with alopecia areata. The receptor chain draws on TRBV4-3 and TRBJ1-2, with the D gene not confidently named. CDR3 loop: CASSQDRGLNIYGYTF. The nucleotide sequence is given as TGCGCCAGCAGCCAAGATAGAGGGTTGAATATCTATGGCTACACCTTC.